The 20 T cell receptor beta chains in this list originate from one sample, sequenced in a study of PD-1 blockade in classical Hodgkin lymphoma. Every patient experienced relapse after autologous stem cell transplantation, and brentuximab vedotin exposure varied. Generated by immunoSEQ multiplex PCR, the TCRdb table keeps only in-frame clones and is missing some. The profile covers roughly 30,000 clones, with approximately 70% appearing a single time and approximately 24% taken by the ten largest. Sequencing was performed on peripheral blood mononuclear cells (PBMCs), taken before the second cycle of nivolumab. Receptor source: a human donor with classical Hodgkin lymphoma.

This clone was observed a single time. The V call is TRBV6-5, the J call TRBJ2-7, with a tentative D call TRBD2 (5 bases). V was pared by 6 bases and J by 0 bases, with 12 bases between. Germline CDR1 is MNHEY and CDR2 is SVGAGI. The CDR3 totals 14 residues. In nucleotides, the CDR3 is TGTGCCAGCAGAAGAACCCGGGACTCCTACGAGCAGTACTTC. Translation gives CASRRTRDSYEQYF.

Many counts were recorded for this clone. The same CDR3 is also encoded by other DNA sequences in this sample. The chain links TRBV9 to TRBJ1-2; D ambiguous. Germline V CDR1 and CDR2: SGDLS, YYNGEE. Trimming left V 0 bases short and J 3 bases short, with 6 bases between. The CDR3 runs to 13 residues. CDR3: CASSVGGDYGYTF. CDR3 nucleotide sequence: TGTGCCAGCAGCGTAGGTGGGGACTATGGCTACACCTTC. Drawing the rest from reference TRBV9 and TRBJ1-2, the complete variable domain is DSGVTQTPKHLITATGQRVTLRCSPRSGDLSVYWYQQSLDQGLQFLIQYYNGEERAKGNILERFSAQQFPDLHSELNLSSLELGDSALYFCASSVGGDYGYTFGSGTRLTVV.

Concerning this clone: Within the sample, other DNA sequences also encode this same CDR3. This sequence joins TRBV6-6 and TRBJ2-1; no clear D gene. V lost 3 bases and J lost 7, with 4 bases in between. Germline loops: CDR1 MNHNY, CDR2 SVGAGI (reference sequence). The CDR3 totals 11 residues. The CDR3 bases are TGTGCCAGCAGTTATGGGAATGAGCAGTTCTTC. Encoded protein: CASSYGNEQFF.

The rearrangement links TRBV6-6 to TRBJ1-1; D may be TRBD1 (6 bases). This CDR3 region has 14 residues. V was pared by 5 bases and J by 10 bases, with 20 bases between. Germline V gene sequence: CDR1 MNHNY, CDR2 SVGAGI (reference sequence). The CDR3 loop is CASSPRTAGDGAFF. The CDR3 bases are TGTGCCAGCAGTCCAAGGACAGCTGGAGATGGAGCTTTCTTT.

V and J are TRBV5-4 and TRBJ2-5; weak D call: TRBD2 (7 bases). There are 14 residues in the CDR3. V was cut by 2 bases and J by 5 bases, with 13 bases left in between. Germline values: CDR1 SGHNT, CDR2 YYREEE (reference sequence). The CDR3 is CASSFTGGPETQYF. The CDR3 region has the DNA TGTGCCAGCAGCTTTACGGGGGGCCCTGAGACCCAGTACTTC.

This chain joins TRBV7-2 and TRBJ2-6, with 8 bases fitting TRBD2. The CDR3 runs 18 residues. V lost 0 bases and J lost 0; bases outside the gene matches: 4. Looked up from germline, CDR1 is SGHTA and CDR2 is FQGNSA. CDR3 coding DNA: TGTGCCAGCAGCTTAGCGTCCCTAGCGGGCTCTGGGGCCAACGTCCTGACTTTC. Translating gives CASSLASLAGSGANVLTF. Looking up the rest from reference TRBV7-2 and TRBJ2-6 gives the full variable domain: GAGVSQSPSNKVTEKGKDVELRCDPISGHTALYWYRQSLGQGLEFLIYFQGNSAPDKSGLPSDRFSAERTGGSVSTLTIQRTQQEDSAVYLCASSLASLAGSGANVLTFGAGSRLTVL.

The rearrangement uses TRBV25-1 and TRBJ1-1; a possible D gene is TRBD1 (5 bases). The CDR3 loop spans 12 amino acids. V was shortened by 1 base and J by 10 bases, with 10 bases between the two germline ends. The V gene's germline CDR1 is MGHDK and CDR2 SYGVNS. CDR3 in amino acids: CASSELGVTAFF. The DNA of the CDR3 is TGTGCCAGCAGTGAATTGGGGGTAACAGCTTTCTTT.

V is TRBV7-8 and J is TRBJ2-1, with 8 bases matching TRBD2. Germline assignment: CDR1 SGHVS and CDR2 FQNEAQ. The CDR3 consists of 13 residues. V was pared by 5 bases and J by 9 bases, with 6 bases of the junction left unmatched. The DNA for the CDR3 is TGTGCCAGCAGCGCAATCGCGGGAGGTGAGCAGTTCTTC. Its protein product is CASSAIAGGEQFF.

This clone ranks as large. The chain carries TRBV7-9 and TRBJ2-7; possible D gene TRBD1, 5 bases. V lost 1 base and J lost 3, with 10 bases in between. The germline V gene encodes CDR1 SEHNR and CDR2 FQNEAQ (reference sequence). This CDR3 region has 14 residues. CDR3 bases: TGTGCCAGCAGCTTAGGGGGCAGGGTCTACGAGCAGTACTTC. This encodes CASSLGGRVYEQYF.

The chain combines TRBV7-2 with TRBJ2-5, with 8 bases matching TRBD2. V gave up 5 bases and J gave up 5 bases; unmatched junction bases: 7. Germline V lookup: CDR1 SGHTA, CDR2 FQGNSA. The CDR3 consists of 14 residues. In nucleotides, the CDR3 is TGTGCCAGCAGCGGGCGGGGGGTCCGGGAGACCCAGTACTTC. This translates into CASSGRGVRETQYF.

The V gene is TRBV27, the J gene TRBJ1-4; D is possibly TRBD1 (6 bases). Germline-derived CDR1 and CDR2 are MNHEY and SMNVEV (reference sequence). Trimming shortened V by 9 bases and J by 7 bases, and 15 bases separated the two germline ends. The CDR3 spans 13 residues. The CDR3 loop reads CASAGGRGEKLFF. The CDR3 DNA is TGTGCCAGTGCGGGGGGGCGGGGTGAAAAACTGTTTTTT.

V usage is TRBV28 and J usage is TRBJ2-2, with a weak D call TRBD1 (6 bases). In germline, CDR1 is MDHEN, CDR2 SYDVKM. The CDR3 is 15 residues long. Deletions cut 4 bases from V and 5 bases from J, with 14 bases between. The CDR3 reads CASSSLSGATGELFF. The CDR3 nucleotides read TGTGCCAGCAGTTCGTTATCAGGGGCAACCGGGGAGCTGTTTTTT.

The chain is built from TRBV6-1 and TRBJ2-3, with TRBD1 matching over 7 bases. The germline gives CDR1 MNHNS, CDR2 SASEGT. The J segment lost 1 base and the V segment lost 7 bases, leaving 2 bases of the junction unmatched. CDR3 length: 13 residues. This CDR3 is CASKDRGTDTQYF. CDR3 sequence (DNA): TGTGCCAGCAAAGACAGGGGCACAGATACGCAGTATTTT.

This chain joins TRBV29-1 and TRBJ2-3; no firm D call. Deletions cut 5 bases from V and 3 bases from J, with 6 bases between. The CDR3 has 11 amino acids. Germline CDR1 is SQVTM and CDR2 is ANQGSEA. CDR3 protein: CSVSHTDTQYF. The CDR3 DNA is TGCAGCGTTTCTCATACAGATACGCAGTATTTT.

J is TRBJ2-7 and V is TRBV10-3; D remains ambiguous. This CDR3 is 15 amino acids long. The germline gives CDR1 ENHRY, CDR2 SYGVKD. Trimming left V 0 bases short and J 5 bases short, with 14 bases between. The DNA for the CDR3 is TGTGCCATCAGTGAGTCGAGATCACAAGTCAACGAGCAGTACTTC. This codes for CAISESRSQVNEQYF.

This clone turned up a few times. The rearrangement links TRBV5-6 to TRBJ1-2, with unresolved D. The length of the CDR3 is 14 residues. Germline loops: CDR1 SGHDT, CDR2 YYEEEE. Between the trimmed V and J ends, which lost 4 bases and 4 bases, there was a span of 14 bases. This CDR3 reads CASSPAGALYGYTF. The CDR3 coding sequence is TGTGCCAGCAGCCCGGCGGGAGCCCTCTATGGCTACACCTTC. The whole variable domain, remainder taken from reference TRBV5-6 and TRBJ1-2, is DAGVTQSPTHLIKTRGQQVTLRCSPKSGHDTVSWYQQALGQGPQFIFQYYEEEERQRGNFPDRFSGHQFPNYSSELNVNALLLGDSALYLCASSPAGALYGYTFGSGTRLTVV.

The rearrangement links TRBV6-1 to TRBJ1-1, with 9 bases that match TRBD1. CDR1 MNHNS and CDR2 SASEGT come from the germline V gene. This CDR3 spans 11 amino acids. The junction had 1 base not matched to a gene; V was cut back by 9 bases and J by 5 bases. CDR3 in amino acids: CASDRGTEAFF. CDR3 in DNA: TGTGCCAGTGACAGGGGGACTGAAGCTTTCTTT.

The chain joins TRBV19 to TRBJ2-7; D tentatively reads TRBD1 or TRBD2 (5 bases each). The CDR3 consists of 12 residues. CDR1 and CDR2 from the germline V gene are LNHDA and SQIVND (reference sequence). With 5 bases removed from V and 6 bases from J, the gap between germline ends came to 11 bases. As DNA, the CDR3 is TGTGCCAGTAGTGAACAGGCGGGCGAGCAGTACTTC. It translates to CASSEQAGEQYF.

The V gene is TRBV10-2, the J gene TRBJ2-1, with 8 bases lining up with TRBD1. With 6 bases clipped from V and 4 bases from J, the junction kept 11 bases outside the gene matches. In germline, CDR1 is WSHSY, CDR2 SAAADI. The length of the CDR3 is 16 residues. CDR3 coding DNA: TGCGCCAGCAGAGACTCCGGGACAGGACGTTACAATGAGCAGTTCTTC. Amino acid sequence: CASRDSGTGRYNEQFF.

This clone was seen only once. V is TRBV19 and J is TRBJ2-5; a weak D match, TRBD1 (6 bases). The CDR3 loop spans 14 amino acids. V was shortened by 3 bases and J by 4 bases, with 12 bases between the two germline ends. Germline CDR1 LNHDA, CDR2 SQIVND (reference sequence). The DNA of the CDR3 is TGTGCCAGTAGTATGGTGCAGGGGCTAGAGACCCAGTACTTC. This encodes CASSMVQGLETQYF.